Following are 7 T cell receptor beta chains from one sample sequenced in a study of blood T cell repertoires in COVID-19. Produced via immunoSEQ multiplex PCR; TCRdb's table is partial and in-frame only. In the table there are more than 450,000 clones, 87% of which are singletons. Sequencing input: PBMCs or T cells enriched from blood (not recorded which). The receptors were sampled from a woman under 30 who had recovered from COVID-19.

The rearrangement uses TRBV3-1 (or the pseudogene TRBV3-2) and TRBJ2-1; TRBD2 agrees at 10 bases. The CDR3 has 15 amino acids. The V and J ends lost 5 bases and 7 bases, in that order; junction bases with no gene match: 8. From germline, CDR1 is LGHDT and CDR2 YNNKEL (reference sequence). CDR3: CASSSSGGADNEQFF. The CDR3 DNA is TGTGCCAGCAGCTCAAGCGGGGGGGCCGATAATGAGCAGTTCTTC.

V is TRBV19 and J is TRBJ1-5; 8 bases are a match to TRBD1. CDR3 length: 15 amino acids. Germline V CDR1 and CDR2: LNHDA, SQIVND (reference sequence). With 6 bases clipped from V and 4 bases from J, the junction kept 8 bases outside the gene matches. CDR3 nucleotides: TGTGCCAGTAGCTACCCTAGACAGGGGAATCAGCCCCAGCATTTT. Translated, it gives CASSYPRQGNQPQHF.

V gene TRBV28 combines with J gene TRBJ2-7; tentatively, D is TRBD1 (6 bases). Trimming removed 6 bases from V and 5 bases from J, with 17 bases in between. This CDR3 spans 14 amino acids. Germline V gene lookup returns CDR1 MDHEN and CDR2 SYDVKM. The CDR3 spells CASRISGGRNEQYF. The CDR3, as DNA: TGTGCCAGCAGAATCAGTGGGGGCCGGAACGAGCAGTACTTC.

The V gene is TRBV5-4, the J gene TRBJ1-1; weak D call: TRBD1 (5 bases). CDR3 length equals 14 residues. Trimming took 3 bases from V and 4 from J, leaving 13 bases between them. The germline V gene has CDR1 SGHNT and CDR2 YYREEE (reference sequence). In DNA, the CDR3 is TGTGCCAGCAGCTCCCCACTCGGGGGCACTGAAGCTTTCTTT. Protein sequence: CASSSPLGGTEAFF.

The J gene is TRBJ2-7, the V gene TRBV28, with 8 positions matching TRBD2. Germline trimming cut 1 base from V and 6 bases from J; bases unmatched to any gene: 8. There are 15 residues in the CDR3. From germline, CDR1 is MDHEN and CDR2 SYDVKM. CDR3 residues: CASSLSAGGPREQYF. The DNA for the CDR3 is TGTGCCAGCAGTTTATCGGCGGGGGGCCCGCGCGAGCAGTACTTC. Supplemented by reference TRBV28 and TRBJ2-7, the full variable domain reads DVKVTQSSRYLVKRTGEKVFLECVQDMDHENMFWYRQDPGLGLRLIYFSYDVKMKEKGDIPEGYSVSREKKERFSLILESASTNQTSMYLCASSLSAGGPREQYFGPGTRLTVT.

The gene calls are TRBV12-3 or TRBV12-4 and TRBJ2-3; tentatively, D is TRBD2 (6 bases). The CDR3 covers 13 residues. Trimming shortened V by 6 bases and J by 0 bases, and 7 bases separated the two germline ends. The CDR3 loop reads CASRRGSTDTQYF. The DNA for the CDR3 is TGTGCCAGCAGGCGGGGTAGCACAGATACGCAGTATTTT.

This chain connects TRBV28 to TRBJ1-2, with 10 positions matching TRBD1. V was pared by 2 bases and J by 8 bases, with 5 bases of the junction left unmatched. This CDR3 is built from 14 residues. CDR1 and CDR2 (germline): MDHEN, SYDVKM. Here the CDR3 DNA reads TGTGCCAGCAGTTTAGCGACAGGGGGCGAAGGCTACACCTTC. Translation gives CASSLATGGEGYTF.